One sample yielded the 22 T cell receptor beta chains listed below, sequenced in a study of PD-1 blockade in classical Hodgkin lymphoma. TCRdb's copy holds only in-frame clones and misses some; the assay was immunoSEQ multiplex PCR. In the table there are some 9,100 clones, roughly 84% of which are singletons. The time point was: cycle 4 day 1 (C4D1), after more than five weeks of nivolumab. With no exception, relapse followed autologous stem cell transplantation in all patients, and brentuximab vedotin exposure varied. Magnetic negative selection served to purify CD4+ T cells out of PBMCs that had been thawed. The material was CD4+ T cells from blood, obtained before the fourth cycle of nivolumab. These receptors originate from a human donor with classical Hodgkin lymphoma.

The chain combines TRBV2 with TRBJ1-1; unclear D gene. Trimming removed 4 bases at V and 1 base at J, with 7 bases between. This CDR3 contains 13 residues. Germline CDR1 reads SNHLY; CDR2 reads FYNNEI. The CDR3 reads CASSANGNTEAFF. For the CDR3, the DNA is TGTGCCAGCAGTGCGAACGGGAACACTGAAGCTTTCTTT.

This sequence joins TRBV4-3 and TRBJ2-7, with 7 bases identical to TRBD1. Trimming cost V 1 base and J 6 bases; bases outside gene matches: 6. Germline V CDR1 and CDR2: LGHNA, YSLEER. The CDR3 has 14 amino acids. The CDR3: CASSQVQGGREQYF. The CDR3 nucleotides are TGCGCCAGCAGCCAAGTTCAAGGGGGCCGCGAGCAGTACTTC.

The chain links TRBV27 to TRBJ1-5; 11 nucleotides line up with TRBD1. Trimming at V came to 3 bases and at J to 4 bases, leaving 2 bases not matched to a gene. CDR1 is MNHEY and CDR2 is SMNVEV in the germline V gene (reference sequence). CDR3 length: 15 residues. The DNA for the CDR3 is TGTGCCAGCAGTTTGGGGACAGGGGGGAATCAGCCCCAGCATTTT. Translating it yields CASSLGTGGNQPQHF.

The sample holds a few counts of this clone. This sequence joins TRBV6-5 and TRBJ2-2, with D possibly matching TRBD1 (5 bases). The CDR3 length is 14 residues. The V end lost 6 bases, the J end lost 1 base, and 9 bases lay between the germline ends. In germline, CDR1 is MNHEY, CDR2 SVGAGI. The CDR3 DNA reads TGTGCCAGCAGCCTGCAGGGGAACACCGGGGAGCTGTTTTTT. Its protein is CASSLQGNTGELFF.

The chain combines TRBV5-1 with TRBJ2-7, with D uncertain. Trimming took off 5 bases at V and 4 bases at J, with 16 bases between the two ends. Germline CDR1 reads SGHRS; CDR2 reads YFSETQ. This CDR3 comprises 14 residues. DNA of the CDR3: TGCGCCAGCAGTCCTGACCCTGTGGGTTACGAGCAGTACTTC. Its translation: CASSPDPVGYEQYF.

The chain combines TRBV7-9 with TRBJ1-3; no reliable D call. The CDR3 runs to 14 residues. V was pared by 1 base and J by 2 bases, with 6 bases between. CDR1 and CDR2 (germline): SEHNR, FQNEAQ (reference sequence). The CDR3 here is CASSLEVTGNTIYF. CDR3 nucleotide sequence: TGTGCCAGCAGCTTAGAGGTGACTGGAAACACCATATATTTT.

The gene calls are TRBV12-5 and TRBJ1-1; maybe TRBD1 (6 bases). This CDR3 has 12 residues. V was cut by 7 bases and J by 5 bases, with 11 bases left in between. Per the germline V gene, CDR1 is LGHNT and CDR2 is FRNRAP. CDR3 amino acids: CASEGVTTEAFF. For the CDR3, the DNA is TGTGCTAGTGAGGGGGTGACGACTGAAGCTTTCTTT.

This chain uses TRBV9 with TRBJ1-4; 10 positions agree with TRBD1. This CDR3 has 15 amino acids. CDR1 SGDLS and CDR2 YYNGEE come from the germline V gene. V lost 0 bases and J lost 10; bases outside the gene matches: 6. The CDR3 is CASSVEGQGVGKLFF. The CDR3 bases are TGTGCCAGCAGCGTAGAAGGACAGGGGGTGGGAAAACTGTTTTTT.

This clone has only one observation. V and J are TRBV5-1 and TRBJ2-7; 10 bases agree with TRBD1. The germline gives CDR1 SGHRS, CDR2 YFSETQ. The V gene end was trimmed by 0 bases and the J gene end by 0 bases; junction bases not matched to a gene: 0. This CDR3 contains 15 residues. The CDR3 spells CASSLGTGGSYEQYF. As DNA, the CDR3 is TGCGCCAGCAGCTTGGGGACAGGGGGCTCCTACGAGCAGTACTTC.

This clone has more than one count but fewer than ten. The chain joins TRBV5-1 to TRBJ2-1, with 9 nucleotides matching TRBD2. This CDR3 has 17 amino acids. Germline CDR1 SGHRS, CDR2 YFSETQ. V shed 1 base and J 7 bases; nucleotides not matched to a gene: 12. CDR3 DNA: TGCGCCAGCAGCTTGTCAGGCGGGGGGGCTCGAGTTAATGAGCAGTTCTTC. This encodes CASSLSGGGARVNEQFF.

This chain uses TRBV7-2 with TRBJ1-1; the D is unclear. The germline V and J ends were trimmed by 5 bases and 1 base, with 8 bases remaining between them. The CDR3 covers 13 residues. Germline V lookup: CDR1 SGHTA, CDR2 FQGNSA. CDR3 protein: CASSADRNTEAFF. The CDR3, as DNA: TGTGCCAGCAGCGCAGACCGGAACACTGAAGCTTTCTTT. Supplemented by reference TRBV7-2 and TRBJ1-1, the full variable domain reads GAGVSQSPSNKVTEKGKDVELRCDPISGHTALYWYRQSLGQGLEFLIYFQGNSAPDKSGLPSDRFSAERTGGSVSTLTIQRTQQEDSAVYLCASSADRNTEAFFGQGTRLTVV.

This clone was picked up one time. This chain links TRBV19 with TRBJ1-2; 11 nucleotides match TRBD1. The CDR3 has 14 amino acids. Losses at the gene ends were 9 bases for V and 7 bases for J; bases not matched to a gene: 10. Germline CDR1 reads LNHDA; CDR2 reads SQIVND (reference sequence). CDR3 in DNA: TGTGCCAGCCATTATCACGGGACAGGGGGTGGCTACACCTTC. This codes for CASHYHGTGGGYTF.

The chain joins TRBV10-3 to TRBJ1-3, with a tentative D call TRBD1 (6 bases). With 6 bases removed from V and 6 bases from J, the gap between germline ends came to 18 bases. Germline CDR1 is ENHRY and CDR2 is SYGVKD. The CDR3 extends over 15 amino acids. The CDR3: CAISEPDSQTNTIYF. CDR3 sequence (DNA): TGTGCCATCAGCGAACCGGACAGCCAGACAAACACCATATATTTT.

The chain combines TRBV20-1 with TRBJ2-7; the D is unclear. The ends were cut back, 8 bases at V and 2 bases at J, with 10 bases in the middle. The CDR3 extends over 11 amino acids. In germline, CDR1 is DFQATT, CDR2 SNEGSKA (reference sequence). CDR3 bases: TGCAGTTCTGCGGTTGCCTACGAGCAGTACTTC. As protein: CSSAVAYEQYF.

V usage is TRBV6-1 and J usage is TRBJ2-3, with D maybe TRBD1 (6 bases). The ends were cut back, 0 bases at V and 0 bases at J, with 7 bases in the middle. From germline, CDR1 is MNHNS and CDR2 SASEGT. The CDR3 loop spans 15 amino acids. The DNA of the CDR3 is TGTGCCAGCAGTGAAGCGGGACACAGCACAGATACGCAGTATTTT. Protein product: CASSEAGHSTDTQYF.

About this clone itself: The junction and the germline gene differ at one end; a read error may be behind it. This chain connects TRBV7-7 to TRBJ2-2; 7 bases are shared with TRBD1. The CDR3 is 15 amino acids. Germline CDR1 is SSHAT and CDR2 is FNYEAQ (reference sequence). CDR3 amino acids: CASSPTGAGTGELFF. The CDR3, as DNA: TGTGCTAGCAGCCCCACAGGGGCAGGGACCGGGGAGCTGTTTTTT.

The chain recombines TRBV4-3 with TRBJ2-2; perhaps TRBD1 as D (6 bases). Between the trimmed V and J ends, which lost 2 bases and 7 bases, there was a span of 8 bases. CDR3 length: 13 residues. Germline assignment: CDR1 LGHNA and CDR2 YSLEER. The CDR3 reads CASSQPGDGELFF. CDR3 DNA sequence: TGCGCCAGCAGCCAACCAGGGGACGGGGAGCTGTTTTTT.

The rearrangement joins TRBV19 to TRBJ2-7; TRBD1 agrees at 7 bases. V was clipped by 5 bases and J by 0 bases; unmatched bases: 7. Germline CDR1 and CDR2: LNHDA and SQIVND (reference sequence). The CDR3 covers 15 residues. The CDR3 bases are TGTGCCAGTAGTGGGCGGACAGGACCCTCCTACGAGCAGTACTTC. Translated, it gives CASSGRTGPSYEQYF.

This chain connects TRBV15 to TRBJ1-3; D remains unclear. Looked up from germline, CDR1 is LNHNV and CDR2 is YYDKDF (reference sequence). The CDR3 has 15 amino acids. The V gene lost 1 base and the J gene lost 0 bases, with 7 bases spanning the gap. The CDR3 region is CATSRAETSGNTIYF. Written as DNA, the CDR3 is TGTGCCACCAGCAGAGCGGAAACCTCTGGAAACACCATATATTTT.

The chain couples TRBV4-3 to TRBJ2-1, with D hard to call. The CDR3 is 15 amino acids. Per germline, CDR1 LGHNA and CDR2 YSLEER. The V end was cut by 1 base, the J end by 0 bases, with 7 bases between. The CDR3 nucleotides read TGCGCCAGCAGCCAAGGGCAGAGCTCCTACAATGAGCAGTTCTTC. Translated: CASSQGQSSYNEQFF.

The chain employs TRBV11-3 and TRBJ2-4; D is possibly TRBD2 (5 bases). Germline V gene lookup returns CDR1 SGHNT and CDR2 YENEEA. The CDR3 loop spans 12 amino acids. V dropped 4 bases and J dropped 4 bases, with 5 bases sitting between them. Here the CDR3 DNA reads TGTGCCAGCAGCTCGGGAAAAAACATTCAGTACTTC. Its translation: CASSSGKNIQYF. Using reference TRBV11-3 and TRBJ2-4 for the parts outside the CDR3, the full variable domain is EAGVVQSPRYKIIEKKQPVAFWCNPISGHNTLYWYLQNLGQGPELLIRYENEEAVDDSQLPKDRFSAERLKGVDSTLKIQPAELGDSAVYLCASSSGKNIQYFGAGTRLSVL.

This chain joins TRBV5-6 and TRBJ1-2; D might be TRBD1 (5 bases). This CDR3 spans 13 amino acids. V was pared by 6 bases and J by 7 bases, with 16 bases between. Germline loops: CDR1 SGHDT, CDR2 YYEEEE. As DNA, the CDR3 is TGTGCCAGCACTAAGCAAGGGGCGGGTGGCTACACCTTC. Protein product: CASTKQGAGGYTF.